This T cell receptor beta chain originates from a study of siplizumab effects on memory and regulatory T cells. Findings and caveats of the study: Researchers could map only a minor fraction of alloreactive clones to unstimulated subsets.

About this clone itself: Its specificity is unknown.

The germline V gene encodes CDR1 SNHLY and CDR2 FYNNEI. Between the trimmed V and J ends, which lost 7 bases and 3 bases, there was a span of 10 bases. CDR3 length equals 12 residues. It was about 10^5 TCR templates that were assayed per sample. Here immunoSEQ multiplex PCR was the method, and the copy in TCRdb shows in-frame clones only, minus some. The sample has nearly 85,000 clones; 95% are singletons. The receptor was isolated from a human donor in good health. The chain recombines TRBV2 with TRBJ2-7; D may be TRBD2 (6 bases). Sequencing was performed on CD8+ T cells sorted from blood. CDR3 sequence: CASKDYYYEQYF. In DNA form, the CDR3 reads TGTGCCAGCAAGGACTACTACTACGAGCAGTACTTC.